This is a list of T cell receptor beta chains from one sample in a study of Ad26.COV2.S vaccination and SARS-CoV-2 variants. This table comes from immunoSEQ multiplex PCR, and its TCRdb copy is limited to in-frame clones, with some not included. The data show about 220,000 clones, around nine tenths seen once. The source material was peripheral blood, sampled in a trial of Ad26.COV2.S vaccine versus placebo. The receptors shown here come from a person between 18 and 65 years old who received the Ad26.COV2.S COVID-19 vaccine or a placebo. Each CDR3 is given with its conserved first and last residue. A D gene is named only where the DNA matches it firmly. The listing skips clone size in some rows; elsewhere it reads once, few, many or a size class.

J: TRBJ1-1; V: TRBV4-3; size: NA; D: NA; length: 17; CDR3: CASSQEGGGPKGTEAFF; DNA: TGCGCCAGCAGCCAAGAAGGTGGGGGCCCCAAAGGAACTGAAGCTTTCTTT
J: TRBJ2-2; V: TRBV16; size: NA; D: NA; length: 16; CDR3: CASSQSGTGRTGELFF; DNA: TGTGCCAGCAGCCAATCTGGTACAGGGCGCACCGGGGAGCTGTTTTTT
J: TRBJ2-1; V: TRBV11-2; size: NA; D: NA; length: 14; CDR3: CASTAGAFYNEQFF; DNA: TGTGCCAGCACCGCAGGGGCCTTCTACAATGAGCAGTTCTTC
J: TRBJ2-1; V: TRBV6-2/TRBV6-3; size: NA; D: TRBD2; length: 15; CDR3: CASSPGLAGVSEQFF; DNA: TGTGCCAGCAGTCCCGGACTAGCGGGAGTTAGTGAGCAGTTCTTC
J: TRBJ1-1; V: TRBV6-6; size: NA; D: NA; length: 16; CDR3: CASSYSIGPSDTEAFF; DNA: TGTGCCAGCAGTTACTCGATAGGGCCGTCTGACACTGAAGCTTTCTTT
J: TRBJ2-7; V: TRBV6-5; size: NA; D: TRBD1; length: 14; CDR3: CASKSGQGSYEQYF; DNA: TGTGCCAGCAAAAGCGGACAGGGGTCCTACGAGCAGTACTTC
J: TRBJ1-2; V: TRBV19; size: NA; D: TRBD1; length: 14; CDR3: CATRQGGDTYGYTF; DNA: TGTGCCACTCGTCAGGGGGGGGATACATATGGCTACACCTTC
J: TRBJ2-7; V: TRBV5-1; size: NA; D: NA; length: 13; CDR3: CASSPDGSYEQYF; DNA: TGCGCCAGCAGCCCGGACGGATCCTACGAGCAGTACTTC
J: TRBJ1-2; V: TRBV9; size: NA; D: TRBD1; length: 15; CDR3: CASSAGQGPNYGYTF; DNA: TGTGCCAGCAGCGCAGGACAGGGGCCTAACTATGGCTACACCTTC
J: TRBJ1-1; V: TRBV5-4; size: NA; D: TRBD1; length: 14; CDR3: CASSINRGGTEAFF; DNA: TGTGCCAGCAGCATCAACAGGGGGGGCACTGAAGCTTTCTTT
J: TRBJ1-2; V: TRBV7-2; size: NA; D: TRBD1; length: 15; CDR3: CASSSTGQGSYGYTF; DNA: TGTGCCAGCAGCTCCACGGGACAGGGGAGCTATGGCTACACCTTC
J: TRBJ2-7; V: TRBV28; size: NA; D: NA; length: 18; CDR3: CASSSTLRRPRLPSEQYF; DNA: TGTGCCAGCAGTTCCACCCTCCGGCGGCCGCGACTACCCAGCGAGCAGTACTTC
J: TRBJ2-7; V: TRBV7-9; size: NA; D: TRBD1; length: 16; CDR3: CASSFRTGEGSYEQYF; DNA: TGTGCCAGCAGCTTCCGGACAGGGGAGGGCTCCTACGAGCAGTACTTC
J: TRBJ2-2; V: TRBV7-7; size: NA; D: TRBD2; length: 16; CDR3: CASSYGLARNTGELFF; DNA: TGTGCTAGCAGCTACGGACTAGCCCGAAACACCGGGGAGCTGTTTTTT
J: TRBJ2-5; V: TRBV18; size: NA; D: TRBD2; length: 15; CDR3: CASSPKLAGAETQYF; DNA: TGTGCCAGCTCACCAAAGTTAGCGGGAGCAGAGACCCAGTACTTC
J: TRBJ2-5; V: TRBV7-9; size: NA; D: TRBD2; length: 15; CDR3: CASSLTGGYQETQYF; DNA: TGTGCCAGCAGCTTGACGGGGGGGTACCAAGAGACCCAGTACTTC
J: TRBJ1-6; V: TRBV7-3; size: NA; D: NA; length: 13; CDR3: CASSLTLNSPLHF; DNA: TGTGCCAGCAGCTTAACTCTGAATTCACCCCTCCACTTT
J: TRBJ2-5; V: TRBV11-2; size: NA; D: TRBD2; length: 13; CDR3: CASRPTGGETQYF; DNA: TGTGCCAGCAGACCAACGGGGGGGGAGACCCAGTACTTC
J: TRBJ2-7; V: TRBV6-6; size: few; D: TRBD2; length: 13; CDR3: CASSYASGNEQYF; DNA: TGTGCCAGCAGTTACGCTAGCGGCAACGAGCAGTACTTC
J: TRBJ1-2; V: TRBV6-5; size: NA; D: NA; length: 13; CDR3: CASSPGHKGGYTF; DNA: TGTGCCAGCAGTCCGGGACACAAGGGCGGCTACACCTTC
J: TRBJ2-5; V: TRBV7-2; size: NA; D: NA; length: 16; CDR3: CASSLVRERRGETQYF; DNA: TGTGCCAGCAGCTTAGTGAGGGAGCGGAGGGGAGAGACCCAGTACTTC
J: TRBJ1-6; V: TRBV6-2/TRBV6-3; size: once; D: NA; length: 15; CDR3: CASSTGVPGNSPLHF; DNA: TGTGCCAGCAGCACAGGAGTCCCTGGGAATTCACCCCTCCACTTT
J: TRBJ1-4; V: TRBV28; size: NA; D: TRBD1; length: 15; CDR3: CASSPTDRGGEKLFF; DNA: TGTGCCAGCAGTCCCACCGACAGGGGAGGAGAAAAACTGTTTTTT
J: TRBJ2-2; V: TRBV15; size: NA; D: TRBD2; length: 19; CDR3: CATSREGAGLAGGPGELFF; DNA: TGTGCCACCAGCAGAGAGGGAGCCGGACTAGCGGGAGGGCCCGGGGAGCTGTTTTTT
J: TRBJ2-3; V: TRBV18; size: NA; D: TRBD1; length: 15; CDR3: CASSRTGGLTDTQYF; DNA: TGTGCCAGCTCTAGGACAGGGGGACTCACAGATACGCAGTATTTT
J: TRBJ1-6; V: TRBV5-1; size: NA; D: NA; length: 18; CDR3: CASSLGWQGRGVWSPLHF; DNA: TGCGCCAGCAGCTTGGGGTGGCAGGGGCGCGGCGTATGGTCACCCCTCCACTTT
J: TRBJ1-2; V: TRBV9; size: NA; D: TRBD1; length: 17; CDR3: CASSVVSAPQGTRGYTF; DNA: TGTGCCAGCAGCGTAGTTTCGGCCCCACAGGGGACGAGGGGCTACACCTTC
J: TRBJ2-1; V: TRBV19; size: NA; D: NA; length: 15; CDR3: CASRPGTGSYNEQFF; DNA: TGTGCCAGTAGGCCCGGGACGGGCTCCTACAATGAGCAGTTCTTC